A selection of T cell receptor beta chains follows, all from one sample in a study of blood T cell repertoires in COVID-19. TCRdb's copy holds only in-frame clones and misses some; the assay was immunoSEQ multiplex PCR. The sample yields about 91,000 clones, under 85% seen once. Sequenced material: peripheral blood. The source of these receptors is a man between 65 and 80 years old with acute or convalescent COVID-19. Both conserved end residues are part of each CDR3. The order of the fields is D gene, J gene, clone size, V gene, CDR3 DNA, CDR3 protein. The D gene is left open where the match is weak. Some rows have no size entry. The others give once, few or many, or a class for an expanded clone.

>TRBD2|TRBJ2-7|.|TRBV7-2
TGTGCCAGCAGCCCCGGCGGGGGGAGGAGAAGATCCTACGAGCAGTACTTC
CASSPGGGRRRSYEQYF
>.|TRBJ2-2|.|TRBV12-5
TGTGCTAGTGGTTTGGAGCAGGCCGGGGAGCTGTTTTTT
CASGLEQAGELFF
>.|TRBJ1-2|few|TRBV5-1
TGCGCCAGCAGTGGGGGGGGCGATGGCTACACCTTC
CASSGGGDGYTF
>.|TRBJ2-2|.|TRBV28
TGTGCCAGCAGCCCCGTGAACACCGGGGAGCTGTTTTTT
CASSPVNTGELFF
>TRBD1|TRBJ1-4|.|TRBV5-8
TGTGCCAGCACCTCGGGACAGGCCGATGAAAAACTGTTTTTT
CASTSGQADEKLFF
>TRBD2|TRBJ2-7|.|TRBV19
TGTGCCAGTAGTATAGTTAGAGCGGGAATATACGAGCAGTACTTC
CASSIVRAGIYEQYF
>.|TRBJ2-7|.|TRBV29-1
TGCAGCGCTTTCTACTACGAGCAGTACTTC
CSAFYYEQYF
>TRBD1|TRBJ1-1|.|TRBV19
TGTGCCAGTAGTATCTTTACCGGGACAGCTAACACTGAAGCTTTCTTT
CASSIFTGTANTEAFF
>TRBD1|TRBJ1-6|.|TRBV19
TGTGCCAGTAGTATAAGGGGGCTCAAGTCACCCCTCCACTTT
CASSIRGLKSPLHF
>TRBD2|TRBJ2-1|.|TRBV28
TGTGCCAGCAGACCGGGACTAGCGGGGGTGAGGGAGCAGTTCTTC
CASRPGLAGVREQFF
>.|TRBJ1-2|.|TRBV28
TGTGCCAGCAGTTCCGGGTCGGATAACTATGGCTACACCTTC
CASSSGSDNYGYTF
>.|TRBJ1-1|.|TRBV20-1
TGCAGTGCTCGGTGGACTGAAGCTTTCTTT
CSARWTEAFF
>.|TRBJ2-3|.|TRBV11-2
TGTGCCAGCAGCTTAGATCTAGGCACAGATACGCAGTATTTT
CASSLDLGTDTQYF
>TRBD1|TRBJ2-2|.|TRBV11-3
TGTGCCAGCAGCTTAGTCGGGACAGGGCCCGCCGGGGAGCTGTTTTTT
CASSLVGTGPAGELFF
>TRBD2|TRBJ2-7|.|TRBV9
TGTGCCAGCAGCCCTGGGACTATAAACTACGAGCAGTACTTC
CASSPGTINYEQYF
>TRBD1|TRBJ2-1|many|TRBV5-1
TGCGCCAGCAGCCTAACGGGACAGGGGTGGGTGAATGAGCAGTTCTTC
CASSLTGQGWVNEQFF
>.|TRBJ2-7|.|TRBV28
TGTGCCAGCAGTTCGGGAACAGAACATCCATACGAGCAGTACTTC
CASSSGTEHPYEQYF
>TRBD1|TRBJ1-5|.|TRBV28
TGTGCCAGCAGTGAATACAGGGGGCTAGGGCAGCCCCAGCATTTT
CASSEYRGLGQPQHF
>.|TRBJ2-3|.|TRBV30
TGTGCCTGGAGTGTAGGGAGAAGAGATACGCAGTATTTT
CAWSVGRRDTQYF
>TRBD1|TRBJ1-1|once|TRBV6-5
TGTGCCAGCAGTTACCCGGGACAGGTTAACACTGAAGCTTTCTTT
CASSYPGQVNTEAFF
>TRBD1|TRBJ1-1|.|TRBV19
TGTGCCAGTAGTTCGTCCAGGGGGGTGAACACTGAAGCTTTCTTT
CASSSSRGVNTEAFF
>.|TRBJ2-7|.|TRBV6-5
TGTGCCAGCGCTCCCGCGGGACAGAGCTCCTACGAGCAGTACTTC
CASAPAGQSSYEQYF
>TRBD1|TRBJ2-7|once|TRBV23-1
TGCGCCAGCAGCCCACCGGGACAGGGGGTTTCCTACGAGCAGTACTTC
CASSPPGQGVSYEQYF
>.|TRBJ1-3|.|TRBV28
TGTGCCAGCAGTCTCCCCCGGGGGAATGGAAACACCATATATTTT
CASSLPRGNGNTIYF
>TRBD2|TRBJ2-4|.|TRBV24-1
TGTGCCACCAGTCCAGCGGGAAAAAACATTCAGTACTTC
CATSPAGKNIQYF
>TRBD1|TRBJ1-1|.|TRBV5-6
TGTGCCAGCAGCCCCGACAGGGACACTGAAGCTTTCTTT
CASSPDRDTEAFF
>.|TRBJ2-3|.|TRBV5-1
TGCGCCAGCAGCTTGGCAGGGGTTTTTACGCAGTATTTT
CASSLAGVFTQYF
>.|TRBJ2-5|.|TRBV5-1
TGCGCCAGCAGCTTTCAAAGCGGGCAAGAGACCCAGTACTTC
CASSFQSGQETQYF
>.|TRBJ2-5|.|TRBV7-2
TGTGCCAGCAGCTTATCAAATCAAGAGACCCAGTACTTC
CASSLSNQETQYF
>TRBD1|TRBJ1-4|.|TRBV7-2
TGTGCCAGCAGCCCTTACAGGGGAACTAATGAAAAACTGTTTTTT
CASSPYRGTNEKLFF
>TRBD1|TRBJ1-4|few|TRBV6-1
TGTGCCAGCAGTGACCTAGCCGGGACAGAAAATGAAAAACTGTTTTTT
CASSDLAGTENEKLFF
>TRBD2|TRBJ2-1|.|TRBV7-9
TGTGCCAGCAGCTTGAGAAGCGGGAGAATGAATGAGCAGTTCTTC
CASSLRSGRMNEQFF
>TRBD1|TRBJ2-3|.|TRBV19
TGTGCCAGTAGTAAAACAGGGGGCCGGACAGATACGCAGTATTTT
CASSKTGGRTDTQYF
>.|TRBJ1-4|.|TRBV3-1/TRBV3-2
TGTGCCAGCAGTTCAGGAGCGGTCACTAATGAAAAACTGTTTTTT
CASSSGAVTNEKLFF
>.|TRBJ2-7|few|TRBV29-1
TGCAGCGTTAAAAGGGGCAGTTCCTACGAGCAGTACTTC
CSVKRGSSYEQYF
>.|TRBJ2-2|.|TRBV9
TGTGCCAGCAGCGGGGCGGGGGCGAGCACCGGGGAGCTGTTTTTT
CASSGAGASTGELFF
>.|TRBJ2-7|.|TRBV5-1
TGCGCCAGCAGCTTCCTCCCAGACAGCTACGAGCAGTACTTC
CASSFLPDSYEQYF
>TRBD2|TRBJ2-1|.|TRBV7-9
TGTGCCAGCAGCTTAGCGACTAGCGGCCTGTACAATGAGCAGTTCTTC
CASSLATSGLYNEQFF
>.|TRBJ1-1|.|TRBV28
TGTGCCAGCAGTGTCCGAGGGGGATTGAACACTGAAGCTTTCTTT
CASSVRGGLNTEAFF
>TRBD1|TRBJ1-2|few|TRBV18
TGTGCCAGCTCTCTGGACAGGAACGGCTACACCTTC
CASSLDRNGYTF
>TRBD1|TRBJ1-1|.|TRBV6-5
TGTGCCAGCAGTTACCGGGGACAGGGGATGAACACTGAAGCTTTCTTT
CASSYRGQGMNTEAFF
>.|TRBJ2-6|once|TRBV5-1
TGCGCCAGCAGCGTGTACTCTGGGGCCAACGTCCTGACTTTC
CASSVYSGANVLTF
>.|TRBJ1-1|once|TRBV29-1
TGCAGCGTTCGGGGGGACAACTCGAACACTGAAGCTTTCTTT
CSVRGDNSNTEAFF
>TRBD1|TRBJ1-2|.|TRBV28
TGTGCCAGCAGTTTGGGACAGGGGTATGGCTACACCTTC
CASSLGQGYGYTF
>TRBD1|TRBJ2-6|once|TRBV27
TGTGCCAGCAGGGTTACAGGGGCCGGGGCCAACGTCCTGACTTTC
CASRVTGAGANVLTF
>TRBD2|TRBJ2-5|.|TRBV14
TGTGCCAGCAGCCGCCGCGGGAGGGCCGGGGAGACCCAGTACTTC
CASSRRGRAGETQYF
>TRBD2|TRBJ2-7|.|TRBV10-3
TGTGCCATCAGTGAGTCGGCGGGAGGAATCTACGAGCAGTACTTC
CAISESAGGIYEQYF
>TRBD1|TRBJ1-5|.|TRBV18
TGTGCCAGCTCATCGACAGGGGAGCGTCTTCAGCCCCAGCATTTT
CASSSTGERLQPQHF
>TRBD1|TRBJ1-5|.|TRBV7-2
TGTGCCAGCAGCCCCAACAGGGGTGCTCCGTCTTTT
CASSPNRGAPSF
>TRBD1|TRBJ2-7|.|TRBV6-5
TGTGCCAGCAGTTACCGGGACAGGGGGCGGAACGAGCAGTACTTC
CASSYRDRGRNEQYF
>.|TRBJ2-2|.|TRBV11-2
TGTGCCAGCAGCCGGTTCGGGGGGCGCGGCGGGGAGCTGTTTTTT
CASSRFGGRGGELFF